This T cell receptor (beta chain) came from a study of liver allograft versus peripheral blood T cells. Study background: Graft-liver T cell receptor repertoires were compared against recipient peripheral blood repertoires.

Points from the study as a whole: Peripheral blood T cell receptor repertoires reportedly differed from those found within liver allografts.

This clonotype counts as medium-sized. The antigen is unknown. Between the trimmed V and J ends, which lost 0 bases and 6 bases, there was a span of 9 bases. CDR1 is KGHSH, CDR2 LQKENI, per germline. This CDR3 contains 14 residues. TCRdb re-derived calls from the reads in MiXCR, one entry per CDR3 protein. The sample consists of several thousand distinct CDR3 sequences, 15% of them appearing once. The chain carries TRBV18 and TRBJ2-1, with D possibly being TRBD2 (5 bases). The sequence derives from a human patient who had a liver transplant. Some of these T cells may belong to the graft donor. In nucleotides, the CDR3 is TGTGCCAGCTCACCACCCGATGGACTCAATGAGCAGTTCTTC. Protein sequence: CASSPPDGLNEQFF.